A single T cell receptor beta chain is shown here with its context. The antigen remains unidentified. The record originates from a study of shared clonotypes between healthy human individuals. All donors were healthy HIV-negative adults lacking recent acute infections or vaccinations. Both subsets, CD45RA+ naive and CD45RA-negative memory, were split from the CD4+ cells. Study observations and caveats: The sharing of 4.5% to 6.5% of naive CD4 clonotypes was seen across a few donors.

Original data processing: Quality scores were absent from the junction-only immunoSEQ sequences, so filtering differed. Here immunoSEQ multiplex PCR was the method, and the copy in TCRdb shows in-frame clones only, minus some. Clonal size and the V and J genes are those of that table, whereas D and trimming came from the DNA. The data hold 500,000 to 550,000 clones, with about 96% observed a single time. This CDR3 spans 13 amino acids. Germline lookup yields CDR1 SGHRS and CDR2 YFSETQ. The germline V and J ends were trimmed by 1 base and 5 bases, with 10 bases remaining between them. The V gene is TRBV5-1, the J gene TRBJ2-7, with TRBD1 as a possible D gene (5 bases). Sequenced input: naive CD4+ T cells sorted from blood. The subset: CD45RA+ positively selected. This receptor was identified in a woman in her 30s in good health. DNA for the CDR3: TGCGCCAGCAGCTTGCCCCAACAGGACGAGCAGTACTTC. Translating it yields CASSLPQQDEQYF.